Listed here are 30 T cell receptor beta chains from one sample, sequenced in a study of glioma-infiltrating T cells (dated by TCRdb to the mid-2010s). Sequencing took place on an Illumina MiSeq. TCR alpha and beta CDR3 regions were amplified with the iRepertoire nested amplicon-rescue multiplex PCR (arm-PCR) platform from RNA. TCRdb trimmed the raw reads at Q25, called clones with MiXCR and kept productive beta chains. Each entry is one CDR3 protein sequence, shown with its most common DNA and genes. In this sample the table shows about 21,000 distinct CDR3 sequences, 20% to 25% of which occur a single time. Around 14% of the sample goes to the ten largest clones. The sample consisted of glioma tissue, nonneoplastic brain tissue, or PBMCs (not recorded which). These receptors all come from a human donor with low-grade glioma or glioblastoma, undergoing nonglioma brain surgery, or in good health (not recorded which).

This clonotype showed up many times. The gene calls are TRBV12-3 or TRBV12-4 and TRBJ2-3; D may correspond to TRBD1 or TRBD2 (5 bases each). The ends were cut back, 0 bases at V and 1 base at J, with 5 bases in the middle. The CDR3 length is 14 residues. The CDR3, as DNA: TGTGCCAGCAGTTTAGCGGGGGGCACAGATACGCAGTATTTT. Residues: CASSLAGGTDTQYF.

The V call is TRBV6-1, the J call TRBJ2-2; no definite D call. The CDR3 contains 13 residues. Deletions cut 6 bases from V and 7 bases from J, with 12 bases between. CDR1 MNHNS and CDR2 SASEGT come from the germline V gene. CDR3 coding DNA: TGTGCCAGCAGAGAGCAAGCAAGCGGGGAGCTGTTTTTT. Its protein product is CASREQASGELFF.

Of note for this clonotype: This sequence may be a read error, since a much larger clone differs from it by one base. In nucleotides, the CDR3 is TGTGCCAGCAGCATGGGAGTGATCACAGATACGCAGTATTTT. This translates into CASSMGVITDTQYF. The rearrangement uses TRBV7-2 and TRBJ2-3; tentatively, D is TRBD2 (5 bases). This CDR3 is 14 amino acids long. Germline CDR1 and CDR2: SGHTA and FQGNSA. Trimming took 5 bases from V and 2 from J, leaving 11 bases between them.

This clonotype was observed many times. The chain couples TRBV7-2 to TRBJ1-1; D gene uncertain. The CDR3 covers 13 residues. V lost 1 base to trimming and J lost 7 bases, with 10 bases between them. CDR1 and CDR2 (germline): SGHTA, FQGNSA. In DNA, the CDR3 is TGTGCCAGCAGCTTAGTTTGGCGAGATGAAGCTTTCTTT. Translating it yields CASSLVWRDEAFF.

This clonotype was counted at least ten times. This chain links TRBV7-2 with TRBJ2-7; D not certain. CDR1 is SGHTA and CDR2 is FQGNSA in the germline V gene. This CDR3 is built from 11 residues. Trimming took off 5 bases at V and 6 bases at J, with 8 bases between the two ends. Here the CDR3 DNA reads TGTGCCAGCAGCCTCGGAGTCGAGCAGTACTTC. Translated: CASSLGVEQYF.

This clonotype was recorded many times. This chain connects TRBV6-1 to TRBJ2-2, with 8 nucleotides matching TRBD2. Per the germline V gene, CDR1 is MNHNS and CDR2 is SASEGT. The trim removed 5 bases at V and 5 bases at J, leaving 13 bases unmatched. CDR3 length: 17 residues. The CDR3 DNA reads TGTGCCAGCAGTCCGAGACTAGCGTCCTGGGGGACCGGGGAGCTGTTTTTT. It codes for CASSPRLASWGTGELFF.

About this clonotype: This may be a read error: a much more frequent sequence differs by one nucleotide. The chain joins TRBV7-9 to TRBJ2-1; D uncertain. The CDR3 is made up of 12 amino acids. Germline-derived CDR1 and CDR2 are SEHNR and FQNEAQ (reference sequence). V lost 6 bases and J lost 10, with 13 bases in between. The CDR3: CASSPSLEEQFF. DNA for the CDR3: TGTGCCAGCAGTCCGTCCTTGGAGGAGCAGTTCTTC.

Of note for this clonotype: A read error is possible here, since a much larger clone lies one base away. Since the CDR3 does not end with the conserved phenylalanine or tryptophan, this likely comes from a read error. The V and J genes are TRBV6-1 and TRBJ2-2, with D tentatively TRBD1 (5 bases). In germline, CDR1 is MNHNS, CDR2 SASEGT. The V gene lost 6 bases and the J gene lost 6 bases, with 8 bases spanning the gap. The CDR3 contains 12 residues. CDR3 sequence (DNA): TGTGCCAGCAGAAGACAGTCCGGGGAGCTGTTTCTT. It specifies CASRRQSGELFL.

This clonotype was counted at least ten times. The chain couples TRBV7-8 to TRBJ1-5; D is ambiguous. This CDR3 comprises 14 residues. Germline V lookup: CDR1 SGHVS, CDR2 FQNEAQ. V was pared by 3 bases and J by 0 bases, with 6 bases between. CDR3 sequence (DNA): TGTGCCAGCAGCTTTCCCTATAGCAATCAGCCCCAGCATTTT. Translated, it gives CASSFPYSNQPQHF.

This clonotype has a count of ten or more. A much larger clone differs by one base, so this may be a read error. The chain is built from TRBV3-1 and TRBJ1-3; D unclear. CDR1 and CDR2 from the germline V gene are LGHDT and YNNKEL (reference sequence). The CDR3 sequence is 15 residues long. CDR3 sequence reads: CAISQDYGDLNTIYF. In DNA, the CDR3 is TGTGCCATCAGCCAAGATTACGGCGACCTAAACACCATATATTTT.

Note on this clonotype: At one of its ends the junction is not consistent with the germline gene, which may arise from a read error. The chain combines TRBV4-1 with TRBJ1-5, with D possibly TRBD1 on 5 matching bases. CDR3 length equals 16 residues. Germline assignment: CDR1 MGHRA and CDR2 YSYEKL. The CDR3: CASSQEGTGGNQPKHF. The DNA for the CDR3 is TGCGCCAGCAGCCAAGAGGGGACGGGAGGGAATCAGCCCAAGCATTTT.

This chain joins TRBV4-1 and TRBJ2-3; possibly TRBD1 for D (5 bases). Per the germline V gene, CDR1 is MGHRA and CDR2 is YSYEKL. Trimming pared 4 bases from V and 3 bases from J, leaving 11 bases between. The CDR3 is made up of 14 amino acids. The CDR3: CASSPTRVTDTQYF. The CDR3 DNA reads TGCGCCAGCAGCCCAACCAGGGTAACAGATACGCAGTATTTT.

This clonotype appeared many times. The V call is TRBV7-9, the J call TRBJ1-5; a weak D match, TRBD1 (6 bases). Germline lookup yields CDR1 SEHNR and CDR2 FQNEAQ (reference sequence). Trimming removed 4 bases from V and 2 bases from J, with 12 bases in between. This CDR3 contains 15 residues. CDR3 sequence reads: CASSSTGMGNQPQHF. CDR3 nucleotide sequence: TGTGCCAGCAGCTCTACAGGGATGGGCAATCAGCCCCAGCATTTT.

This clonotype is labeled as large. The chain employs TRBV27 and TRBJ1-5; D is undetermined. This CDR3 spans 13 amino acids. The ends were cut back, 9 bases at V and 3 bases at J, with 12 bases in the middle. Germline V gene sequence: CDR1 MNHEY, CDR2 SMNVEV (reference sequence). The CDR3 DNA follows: TGTGCCAGTTCTTCCAAATTCAATCAGCCCCAGCATTTT. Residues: CASSSKFNQPQHF.

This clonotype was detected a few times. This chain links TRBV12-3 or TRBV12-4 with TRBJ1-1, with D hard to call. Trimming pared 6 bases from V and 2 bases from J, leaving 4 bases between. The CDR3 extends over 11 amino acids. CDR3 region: CASRTNTEAFF. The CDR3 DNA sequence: TGTGCCAGCAGAACTAACACTGAAGCTTTCTTT.

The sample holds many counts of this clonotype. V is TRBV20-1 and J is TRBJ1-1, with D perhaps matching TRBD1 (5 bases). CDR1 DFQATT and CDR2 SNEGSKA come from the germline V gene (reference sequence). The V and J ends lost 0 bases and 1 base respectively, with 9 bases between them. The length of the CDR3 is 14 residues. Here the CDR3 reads CSAREITGNTEAFF. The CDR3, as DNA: TGCAGTGCTAGAGAGATTACAGGGAACACTGAAGCTTTCTTT.

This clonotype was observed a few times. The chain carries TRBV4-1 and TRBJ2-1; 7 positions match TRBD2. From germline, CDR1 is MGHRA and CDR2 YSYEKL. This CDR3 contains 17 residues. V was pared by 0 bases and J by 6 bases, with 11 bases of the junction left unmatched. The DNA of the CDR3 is TGCGCCAGCAGCCAAGACATCCAGCGGGGTATCGGCAATGAGCAGTTCTTC. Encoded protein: CASSQDIQRGIGNEQFF.

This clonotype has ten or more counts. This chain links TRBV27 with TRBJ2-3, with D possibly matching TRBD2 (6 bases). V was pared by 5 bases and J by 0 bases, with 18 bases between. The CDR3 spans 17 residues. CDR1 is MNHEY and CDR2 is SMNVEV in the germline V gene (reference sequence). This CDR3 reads CASSAPRRGSSTDTQYF. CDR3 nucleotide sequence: TGTGCCAGCAGTGCCCCCCGGCGGGGATCTAGCACAGATACGCAGTATTTT.

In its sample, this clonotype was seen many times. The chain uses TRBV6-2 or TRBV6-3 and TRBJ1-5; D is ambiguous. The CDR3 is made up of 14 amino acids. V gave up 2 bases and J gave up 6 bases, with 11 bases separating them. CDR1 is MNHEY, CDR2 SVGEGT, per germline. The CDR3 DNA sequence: TGTGCCAGCAGTTACATAAGTGGTGGTCAGCCCCAGCATTTT. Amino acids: CASSYISGGQPQHF.

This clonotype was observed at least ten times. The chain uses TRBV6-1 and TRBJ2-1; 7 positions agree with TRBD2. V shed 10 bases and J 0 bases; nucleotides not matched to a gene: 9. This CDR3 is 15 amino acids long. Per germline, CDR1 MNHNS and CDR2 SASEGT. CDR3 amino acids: CATRAGLGSYNEQFF. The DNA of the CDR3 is TGTGCCACCAGAGCGGGGCTGGGCTCCTACAATGAGCAGTTCTTC.

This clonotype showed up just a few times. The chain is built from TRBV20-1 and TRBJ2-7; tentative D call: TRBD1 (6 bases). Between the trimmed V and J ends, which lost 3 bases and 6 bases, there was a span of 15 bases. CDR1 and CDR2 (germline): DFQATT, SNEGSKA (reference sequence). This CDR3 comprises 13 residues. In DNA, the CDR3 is TGCAGTGCTAGCCGGGACATAAGTTCCGAGCAGTACTTC. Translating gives CSASRDISSEQYF.

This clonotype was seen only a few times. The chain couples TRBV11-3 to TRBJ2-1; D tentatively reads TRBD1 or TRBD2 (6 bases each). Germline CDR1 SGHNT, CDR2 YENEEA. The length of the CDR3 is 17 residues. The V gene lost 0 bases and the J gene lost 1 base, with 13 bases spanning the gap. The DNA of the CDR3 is TGTGCCAGCAGCTTAGATGGAGGGGGGCTTTCCTACAATGAGCAGTTCTTC. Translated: CASSLDGGGLSYNEQFF.

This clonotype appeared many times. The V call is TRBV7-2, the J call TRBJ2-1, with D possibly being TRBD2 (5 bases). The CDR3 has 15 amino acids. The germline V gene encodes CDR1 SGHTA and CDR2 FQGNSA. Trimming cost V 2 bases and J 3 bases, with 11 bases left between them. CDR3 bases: TGTGCCAGCAGCTTATCGAGCGCGGGCTACAATGAGCAGTTCTTC. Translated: CASSLSSAGYNEQFF.

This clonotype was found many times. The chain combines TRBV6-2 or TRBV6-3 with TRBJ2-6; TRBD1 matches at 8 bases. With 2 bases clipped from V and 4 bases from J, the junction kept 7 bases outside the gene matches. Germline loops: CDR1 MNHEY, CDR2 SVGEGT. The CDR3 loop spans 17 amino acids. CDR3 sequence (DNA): TGTGCCAGCAGTTACCGATTGACAGGGGTAGGGGCCAACGTCCTGACTTTC. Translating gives CASSYRLTGVGANVLTF.

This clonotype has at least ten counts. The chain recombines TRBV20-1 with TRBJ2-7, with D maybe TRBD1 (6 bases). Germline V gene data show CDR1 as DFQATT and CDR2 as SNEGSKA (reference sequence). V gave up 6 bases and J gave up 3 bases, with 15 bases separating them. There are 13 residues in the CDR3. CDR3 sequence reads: CSAMVGASYEQYF. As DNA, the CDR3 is TGCAGTGCCATGGTGGGGGCAAGCTACGAGCAGTACTTC.

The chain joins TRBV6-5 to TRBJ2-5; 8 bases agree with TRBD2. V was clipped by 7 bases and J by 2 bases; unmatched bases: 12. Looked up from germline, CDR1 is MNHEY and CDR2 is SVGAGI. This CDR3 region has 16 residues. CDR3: CASKPTSGGAQETQYF. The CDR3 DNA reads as TGTGCCAGCAAACCCACTAGCGGTGGGGCTCAAGAGACCCAGTACTTC.

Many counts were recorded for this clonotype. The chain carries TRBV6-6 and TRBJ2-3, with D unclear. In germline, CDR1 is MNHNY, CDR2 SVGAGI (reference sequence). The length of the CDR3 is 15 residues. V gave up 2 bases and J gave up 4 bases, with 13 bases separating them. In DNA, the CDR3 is TGTGCCAGCAGTTACGACGTCTGGTCCTCAGATACGCAGTATTTT. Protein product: CASSYDVWSSDTQYF.

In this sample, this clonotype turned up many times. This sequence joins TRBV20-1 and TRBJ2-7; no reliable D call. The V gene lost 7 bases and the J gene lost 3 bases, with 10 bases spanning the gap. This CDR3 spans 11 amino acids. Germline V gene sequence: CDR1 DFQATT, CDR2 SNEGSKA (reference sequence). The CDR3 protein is CSGLEGYEQYF. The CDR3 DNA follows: TGCAGTGGCTTAGAAGGCTACGAGCAGTACTTC.

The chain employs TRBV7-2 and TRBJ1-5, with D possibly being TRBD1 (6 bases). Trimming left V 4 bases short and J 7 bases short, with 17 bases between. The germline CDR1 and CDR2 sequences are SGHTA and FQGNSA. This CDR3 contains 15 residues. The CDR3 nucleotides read TGTGCCAGCAGCTCCTACTCGGGGGCTGGGCAGCCCCAGCATTTT. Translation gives CASSSYSGAGQPQHF.

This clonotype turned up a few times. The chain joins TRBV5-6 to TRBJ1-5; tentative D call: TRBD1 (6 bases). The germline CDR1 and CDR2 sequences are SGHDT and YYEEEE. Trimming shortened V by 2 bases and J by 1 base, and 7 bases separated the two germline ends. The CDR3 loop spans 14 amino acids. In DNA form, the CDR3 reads TGTGCCAGCAGCTTCCAGGGGAGCAATCAGCCCCAGCATTTT. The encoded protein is CASSFQGSNQPQHF.